Sequencing of this T cell receptor beta chain was carried out in a study of OX40 agonist ivuxolimab in advanced cancers. As regards this clone: No antigen is known for it.

Exclusion of a patient followed from autoimmune disease history or systemic immunosuppression. The table came from immunoSEQ multiplex PCR; TCRdb's copy has only in-frame clones and leaves some out. In the table there are some 76,000 clones, approximately 86% of which are singletons. CDR3 length: 14 amino acids. Trimming pared 0 bases from V and 5 bases from J, leaving 8 bases between. Per the germline V gene, CDR1 is SGDLS and CDR2 is YYNGEE. Study results and limitations: There were, on average, more expanded clones in CD8+ T cells than in CD4+. Among the lowest peripheral clonal expansion occurred in 0.1-3.0 mg/kg partial responders. Low normalized T-cell clonal expansion was additionally recorded for some nonresponders.

The V gene is TRBV9, the J gene TRBJ1-4, with D possibly being TRBD1 (6 bases). Source: CD4+ or CD8+ T cells sorted from blood, taken in a trial of the OX40 agonist ivuxolimab. The sequence was collected from an adult with an advanced solid tumor such as melanoma, head and neck, liver or kidney cancer. CDR3 amino acids: CASSVGGQNEKLFF. CDR3 in DNA: TGTGCCAGCAGCGTAGGGGGACAAAATGAAAAACTGTTTTTT. The full variable domain, with the rest looked up from reference TRBV9 and TRBJ1-4, is DSGVTQTPKHLITATGQRVTLRCSPRSGDLSVYWYQQSLDQGLQFLIQYYNGEERAKGNILERFSAQQFPDLHSELNLSSLELGDSALYFCASSVGGQNEKLFFGSGTQLSVL.